The rows below give T cell receptor beta chains drawn from one sample of a study of memory CD4+ T cells and cytomegalovirus serostatus. Sequenced by immunoSEQ multiplex PCR; TCRdb stores in-frame clones only, minus some. This sample has 45,000 to 60,000 clones; around four fifths occur once, and the top ten carry around 0.67%. The sequencing input was memory CD4+ T cells from blood. The receptors were gathered from an adult in good health and CMV-seronegative. CDR3s include the opening cysteine and the closing phenylalanine or tryptophan. Each record gives: V gene, J gene, D gene, clone size, CDR3 protein, CDR3 DNA. D genes are given only for firm matches. Not all rows give a size; the values are once, few, many and, for expanded clones, a class.

>TRBV28|TRBJ2-1|TRBD2|.
CASSLGGNYYNEQFF
TGTGCCAGCAGCCTCGGGGGGAACTACTACAATGAGCAGTTCTTC
>TRBV6-5|TRBJ1-2|.|.
CASSQITGLGGYTF
TGTGCCAGCAGTCAGATAACAGGGCTGGGGGGCTACACCTTC
>TRBV11-2|TRBJ2-2|.|.
CASSPAGQGTGELFF
TGTGCCAGCAGCCCGGCCGGACAAGGCACCGGGGAGCTGTTTTTT
>TRBV9|TRBJ1-2|.|.
CASSVDRDRYGYTF
TGTGCCAGCAGCGTAGATCGGGACCGATATGGCTACACCTTC
>TRBV5-4|TRBJ2-5|TRBD2|.
CASSLGRSSGIQETQYF
TGTGCCAGCAGCTTGGGGAGGTCTAGCGGGATCCAAGAGACCCAGTACTTC
>TRBV5-4|TRBJ2-3|.|.
CASSLVGGGTDTQYF
TGTGCCAGCAGCTTGGTTGGAGGGGGAACAGATACGCAGTATTTT
>TRBV5-6|TRBJ2-3|TRBD2|.
CASSLGLAGVLDTQYF
TGTGCCAGCAGCTTGGGACTAGCGGGAGTCTTAGATACGCAGTATTTT
>TRBV27|TRBJ2-1|TRBD2|.
CASSLYLPRTGLAGVTYNEQFF
TGTGCCAGCAGTTTATACCTCCCGCGGACGGGACTAGCGGGAGTAACCTACAATGAGCAGTTCTTC
>TRBV6-1|TRBJ1-2|TRBD1|.
CASRGQGAQDGYTF
TGTGCCAGCAGGGGACAGGGGGCGCAGGATGGCTACACCTTC
>TRBV5-6|TRBJ1-2|TRBD1|.
CASSLAGQGRNYDYTF
TGTGCCAGCAGCTTGGCGGGACAGGGGAGGAACTATGACTACACCTTC
>TRBV7-3|TRBJ2-1|TRBD2|.
CASSLGGSSVEQFF
TGTGCCAGCAGCTTAGGCGGGAGCAGTGTTGAGCAGTTCTTC
>TRBV7-9|TRBJ2-7|TRBD2|.
CASSLHGGGSYEQYF
TGTGCCAGCAGCTTACATGGCGGGGGAAGCTACGAGCAGTACTTC
>TRBV5-1|TRBJ2-7|.|.
CASSQQDGYEQYF
TGCGCCAGCAGCCAACAGGACGGCTACGAGCAGTACTTC
>TRBV10-2|TRBJ1-2|.|.
CASSAQLKDYGYTF
TGCGCCAGCAGTGCCCAACTTAAAGACTATGGCTACACCTTC
>TRBV10-3|TRBJ1-3|.|.
CAISESVAGNTIYF
TGTGCCATCAGTGAGTCGGTTGCTGGAAACACCATATATTTT
>TRBV15|TRBJ2-1|TRBD2|.
CATSRELAGGTEQFF
TGTGCCACCAGCAGAGAACTAGCGGGAGGGACTGAGCAGTTCTTC
>TRBV19|TRBJ2-2|.|medium-sized
CASSGMNTGELFF
TGTGCCAGTAGCGGGATGAACACCGGGGAGCTGTTTTTT
>TRBV29-1|TRBJ1-4|.|.
CSVVFEKLFF
TGCAGCGTTGTTTTCGAAAAACTGTTTTTT
>TRBV7-8|TRBJ2-7|TRBD1|.
CASSLGRTGAYDF
TGTGCCAGCAGCTTAGGTCGAACAGGGGCCTACGACTTC
>TRBV9|TRBJ2-2|TRBD2|.
CASSALSGRPAATGELFF
TGTGCCAGCAGCGCGCTAAGCGGGAGGCCCGCGGCCACCGGGGAGCTGTTTTTT
>TRBV10-3|TRBJ1-3|TRBD1|.
CAIKTGNSGNTIYF
TGTGCCATCAAGACAGGGAACTCTGGAAACACCATATATTTT
>TRBV7-2|TRBJ2-1|TRBD1|once
CASSSWAGGADEQFF
TGTGCCAGCAGCTCATGGGCAGGGGGCGCGGATGAGCAGTTCTTC
>TRBV7-3|TRBJ2-1|TRBD1|.
CASSLRGTGEIYNEQFF
TGTGCCAGCAGCTTGAGGGGGACAGGGGAGATTTATAATGAGCAGTTCTTC
>TRBV2|TRBJ2-2|TRBD1|.
CASSEGTGGGTGELFF
TGTGCCAGCAGTGAGGGAACAGGGGGCGGCACCGGGGAGCTGTTTTTT
>TRBV28|TRBJ2-7|.|.
CASSLRYEQYF
TGTGCCAGCAGTTTGAGGTACGAGCAGTACTTC
>TRBV18|TRBJ1-1|.|.
CASSLPPRNTEAFF
TGTGCCAGCTCACTGCCGCCCCGGAACACTGAAGCTTTCTTT
>TRBV10-2|TRBJ2-1|TRBD1|.
CASRDTGGGGYNEQFF
TGCGCCAGCAGGGATACAGGGGGCGGAGGTTACAATGAGCAGTTCTTC
>TRBV6-6|TRBJ2-1|TRBD2|.
CASRGTSGDNEQFF
TGTGCCAGCAGGGGGACTAGCGGAGACAATGAGCAGTTCTTC
>TRBV5-1|TRBJ2-1|.|.
CASSSEPSGVRMNEQFF
TGCGCCAGCAGCTCAGAACCATCCGGGGTACGGATGAATGAGCAGTTCTTC
>TRBV28|TRBJ2-5|TRBD1|.
CASSSGQAYETQYF
TGTGCCAGCAGTTCAGGACAGGCGTACGAGACCCAGTACTTC
>TRBV2|TRBJ1-1|.|few
CASSEERFTEAFF
TGTGCCAGCAGTGAGGAACGATTCACTGAAGCTTTCTTT
>TRBV28|TRBJ2-1|TRBD2|once
CASSFSPLAAMSYNEQFF
TGTGCCAGCAGTTTCTCCCCCCTAGCGGCCATGTCCTACAATGAGCAGTTCTTC
>TRBV6-5|TRBJ2-1|TRBD2|.
CASSLAGGYNEQFF
TGTGCCAGCAGTTTAGCGGGAGGGTACAATGAGCAGTTCTTC
>TRBV12-1|TRBJ1-4|.|.
CASTTTRGGYEKLFF
TGTGCCAGCACCACAACCAGGGGAGGCTATGAAAAACTGTTTTTT
>TRBV5-1|TRBJ2-3|.|.
CASSLSSTSSGLDTQYF
TGCGCCAGCAGCTTGTCGTCGACTAGTTCCGGGCTAGATACGCAGTATTTT
>TRBV7-8|TRBJ2-1|TRBD2|.
CASSLARLARNNEQFF
TGTGCCAGCAGCTTAGCGAGACTAGCGAGAAACAATGAGCAGTTCTTC
>TRBV10-2|TRBJ2-7|TRBD2|.
CASSLLAGVGEQYF
TGCGCCAGCAGCCTACTAGCGGGAGTCGGCGAGCAGTACTTC
>TRBV2|TRBJ1-1|.|.
CASSGVGGNTEAFF
TGTGCCAGCAGTGGAGTAGGGGGGAACACTGAAGCTTTCTTT
>TRBV18|TRBJ2-7|.|.
CASSPLYGTFEF
TGTGCCAGCTCACCACTATACGGGACATTTGAATTC
>TRBV9|TRBJ2-7|.|.
CASSVDAGPYEQYF
TGTGCCAGCAGCGTAGACGCCGGGCCTTACGAGCAGTACTTC
>TRBV5-1|TRBJ2-3|TRBD2|.
CASSLRGTSGPLNADTQYF
TGCGCCAGCAGCTTAAGGGGGACTAGCGGGCCCTTGAATGCGGATACGCAGTATTTT
>TRBV28|TRBJ1-5|.|few
CASSPGGMSNQPQHF
TGTGCCAGCAGTCCCGGCGGCATGAGCAATCAGCCCCAGCATTTT
>TRBV9|TRBJ2-1|.|.
CASSVAPVLGGLGNEQFF
TGTGCCAGCAGCGTAGCCCCGGTTTTGGGGGGTCTCGGGAATGAGCAGTTCTTC
>TRBV9|TRBJ2-3|.|.
CASSVVPQADTQYF
TGTGCCAGCAGCGTAGTTCCTCAAGCCGATACGCAGTATTTT
>TRBV5-1|TRBJ1-1|TRBD1|.
CASSPLQGLGTEAFF
TGCGCCAGCAGCCCCCTACAGGGGTTAGGCACTGAAGCTTTCTTT
>TRBV27|TRBJ2-3|.|.
CASSLATRGGTDTQYF
TGTGCCAGCAGTTTGGCGACCAGGGGGGGCACAGATACGCAGTATTTT
>TRBV27|TRBJ1-4|.|once
CASRQQGGDEKLFF
TGTGCCAGCAGGCAACAGGGAGGGGATGAAAAACTGTTTTTT
>TRBV5-6|TRBJ2-7|TRBD2|.
CASSHGLANDYEQYF
TGTGCCAGCAGCCATGGACTAGCGAATGACTACGAGCAGTACTTC
>TRBV30|TRBJ2-3|TRBD2|few
CAWSVTGLAGVVDTQYF
TGTGCCTGGAGTGTGACAGGACTAGCGGGAGTAGTGGATACGCAGTATTTT
>TRBV28|TRBJ2-2|TRBD2|.
CASTFRIGLAGNTGELFF
TGTGCCAGCACGTTTAGGATAGGACTAGCGGGGAACACCGGGGAGCTGTTTTTT
>TRBV4-1|TRBJ1-1|.|.
CASSQDFRTLGPPEAFF
TGCGCCAGCAGCCAAGATTTTAGGACGTTGGGGCCCCCTGAAGCTTTCTTT
>TRBV18|TRBJ2-7|TRBD1|once
CASSRDREKAYEQYF
TGTGCCAGCTCACGGGACAGGGAGAAGGCCTACGAGCAGTACTTC
>TRBV5-6|TRBJ2-7|.|.
CASSLAREQYF
TGTGCCAGCAGCTTGGCTCGCGAGCAGTACTTC
>TRBV30|TRBJ2-1|.|.
CAWSVNLRDEQFF
TGTGCCTGGAGTGTAAACCTGCGTGATGAGCAGTTCTTC
>TRBV7-9|TRBJ1-4|TRBD1|few
CASSLGDRGNEKLFF
TGTGCCAGCAGCTTAGGCGACAGGGGGAATGAAAAACTGTTTTTT
>TRBV7-3|TRBJ2-7|TRBD2|.
CASSLMAGGPHEQYF
TGTGCCAGCAGCTTAATGGCGGGAGGGCCCCACGAGCAGTACTTC
>TRBV6-1|TRBJ2-7|.|.
CASSGGTTPGAEQYF
TGTGCCAGCAGTGGGGGGACCACTCCCGGGGCCGAGCAGTACTTC
>TRBV19|TRBJ2-7|.|.
CASSIALVGEQYF
TGTGCCAGTAGTATAGCCCTAGTAGGTGAGCAGTACTTC
>TRBV19|TRBJ1-4|TRBD1|.
CASSGQGGRGEKLFF
TGTGCCAGTAGTGGACAGGGAGGACGGGGAGAAAAACTGTTTTTT